Listed below are T cell receptor beta chains from one sample, sequenced in a study of T cells after yellow fever vaccination. TCRdb ran MiXCR on the 5' RACE reads and lists one entry per CDR3 protein. The data show about 120,000 distinct CDR3 sequences, with over 12% seen just once and approximately 39% held by the top ten. The specimen was CD8+ T cells sorted from PBMCs, collected 5 days after the yellow fever booster vaccination. The receptors were sampled from a man aged 18 to 29 who received the YFV17D yellow fever vaccine. The CDR3 runs from the conserved cysteine through the conserved F or W. Each record gives: D gene, J gene, clone size, CDR3 length, V gene, CDR3 DNA, CDR3 protein. A D gene is named only where the DNA matches it firmly. The listing skips clone size in some rows; elsewhere it reads once, few, many or a size class.

-	TRBJ1-6	-	13	TRBV4-1	TGCGCCAGCAGCCAAGAAGGTAGCTCACCCCTCCACTTT	CASSQEGSSPLHF
-	TRBJ2-7	-	15	TRBV6-2/TRBV6-3	TGTGCCAGCAGTTACCTTGGACCGATTTCCTACGAGCAGTACTTC	CASSYLGPISYEQYF
-	TRBJ2-3	few	16	TRBV28	TGTGCCAGCAGTTTCGAGTACAGGGCGGGCACAGATACGCAGTATTTT	CASSFEYRAGTDTQYF
-	TRBJ2-5	few	13	TRBV7-9	TGTGCCAGCAGCTTAGGGACTGGAGAGACCCAGTACTTC	CASSLGTGETQYF
-	TRBJ2-1	-	13	TRBV27	TGTGCCAGCAGTTTAAAGGGGACGGGGGAGCAGTTCTTC	CASSLKGTGEQFF
-	TRBJ2-7	many	14	TRBV12-3/TRBV12-4	TGTGCCAGCAGTTTCGGGCGGACCACCTACGAGCAGTACTTC	CASSFGRTTYEQYF
TRBD1	TRBJ1-1	once	18	TRBV7-2	TGTGCCAGCAGCCTAGATTGGGACAGGGGGCTCGGGAACACTGAAGCTTTCTTT	CASSLDWDRGLGNTEAFF
-	TRBJ2-5	many	13	TRBV4-3	TGCGCCAGCAGCCAAGCCCCTAGGGAGACCCAGTACTTC	CASSQAPRETQYF
TRBD2	TRBJ2-5	few	20	TRBV12-3/TRBV12-4	TGTGCCAGCAGTCGGCTGACTAGCGGGGGGCTGAGAGGGGTCCAAGAGACCCAGTACTTC	CASSRLTSGGLRGVQETQYF
-	TRBJ2-1	few	16	TRBV6-6	TGTGCCAGCAGCCACCTTTTAGCACCGGCCTACAATGAGCAGTTCTTC	CASSHLLAPAYNEQFF
-	TRBJ2-4	few	8	TRBV9	TGTGCCAAAAACATTCAGTACTTC	CAKNIQYF
-	TRBJ1-1	-	15	TRBV9	TGTGCCAGCAGTGTGTCGTCCGACCGGAACACTGAAGCTTTCTTT	CASSVSSDRNTEAFF
TRBD2	TRBJ2-1	many	14	TRBV6-2/TRBV6-3	TGTGCCAGCAGTCCCGGACTAGCAGCAGGAGAGCAGTTCTTC	CASSPGLAAGEQFF
-	TRBJ1-2	-	11	TRBV29-1	TGCAGCGTTGGACGGAACTATGGCTACACCTTC	CSVGRNYGYTF
-	TRBJ1-1	few	14	TRBV30	TGTGCCTGGAGTGTATCGTCAGGGAGGACTGAAGCTTTCTTT	CAWSVSSGRTEAFF
-	TRBJ2-1	many	12	TRBV12-3/TRBV12-4	TGTGCCAGCAGCGTCACCTACAATGAGCAGTTCTTC	CASSVTYNEQFF
TRBD1	TRBJ1-6	-	19	TRBV6-6	TGTGCCAGCAGTTCTCCTGGGTGGGGACAGGGATACGGTAATTCACCCCTCCACTTT	CASSSPGWGQGYGNSPLHF
-	TRBJ2-1	few	15	TRBV9	TGTGCCAGCAGCGTAGGGGAGCGAACCTACAATGAGCAGTTCTTC	CASSVGERTYNEQFF
-	TRBJ1-2	few	14	TRBV6-6	TGTGCCAGCAGTCCCGGACCGTTCTCCTATGGCTACACCTTC	CASSPGPFSYGYTF
-	TRBJ2-3	-	15	TRBV7-9	TGTGCCAGCAGCTACCGGGACCCCCCCACAGATACGCAGTATTTT	CASSYRDPPTDTQYF
-	TRBJ2-3	-	14	TRBV6-2/TRBV6-3	TGTGCCAGCAGTTTACGGACAGTCACAGATACGCAGTATTTT	CASSLRTVTDTQYF
-	TRBJ2-7	few	14	TRBV12-5	TGTGCTAGTGGTTTGAGGGATCCGGGCCACGAGCAGTACTTC	CASGLRDPGHEQYF
-	TRBJ2-1	few	14	TRBV11-3	TGTGCCAGCAGCTTAGATCATAACAGCAATGAGCAGTTCTTC	CASSLDHNSNEQFF
-	TRBJ2-5	few	12	TRBV29-1	TGCAGCGTCGCAGAGTACCAAGAGACCCAGTACTTC	CSVAEYQETQYF
-	TRBJ1-2	-	13	TRBV5-1	TGCGCCAGCAGCCCAGGGTCCGCCCCTGGCTACACCTTC	CASSPGSAPGYTF
-	TRBJ2-4	few	18	TRBV5-4	TGTGCCAGCAGCTTGGCCGATCCCGGGGGTTTAGCCAAAAACATTCAGTACTTC	CASSLADPGGLAKNIQYF
-	TRBJ2-7	many	14	TRBV20-1	TGCAGTGCTAGAGGTGAAGACCAGACCTACGAGCAGTACTTC	CSARGEDQTYEQYF
-	TRBJ1-1	-	15	TRBV4-1	TGCGCCAGCAGCTACCCACGGGGGCGAGTGTCTGAAGCTTTCTTT	CASSYPRGRVSEAFF
-	TRBJ2-7	few	16	TRBV5-1	TGCGCCAGCAGCTTGGGTTTCAATCCACCTTCCTACGAGCAGTACTTC	CASSLGFNPPSYEQYF
TRBD1	TRBJ1-3	-	15	TRBV12-3/TRBV12-4	TGTGCCAGCCCTGGCAGGGGGCGGTCTGGAAACACCATATATTTT	CASPGRGRSGNTIYF
-	TRBJ2-7	few	15	TRBV7-9	TGTGCCAGCAGCGGGGACGGTTTAAGCTCCTACGAGCAGTACTTC	CASSGDGLSSYEQYF
-	TRBJ2-5	-	14	TRBV3-1	TGTGCCAGCAGCCAAGAGTATCGTCAAGAGACCCAGTACTTC	CASSQEYRQETQYF
-	TRBJ2-2	few	15	TRBV24-1	TGTGCCACCAGTCCCAGCGGGTCGAACACCGGGGAGCTGTTTTTT	CATSPSGSNTGELFF
TRBD2	TRBJ2-1	-	15	TRBV2	TGTGCCAGCAGTGAAGATAGCGGGGGGTCGGGTGAGCAGTTCTTC	CASSEDSGGSGEQFF
-	TRBJ2-1	-	12	TRBV12-3/TRBV12-4	TGTGCCAGCAGCTTAGTGCCTAGGGAGCAGTTCTTC	CASSLVPREQFF